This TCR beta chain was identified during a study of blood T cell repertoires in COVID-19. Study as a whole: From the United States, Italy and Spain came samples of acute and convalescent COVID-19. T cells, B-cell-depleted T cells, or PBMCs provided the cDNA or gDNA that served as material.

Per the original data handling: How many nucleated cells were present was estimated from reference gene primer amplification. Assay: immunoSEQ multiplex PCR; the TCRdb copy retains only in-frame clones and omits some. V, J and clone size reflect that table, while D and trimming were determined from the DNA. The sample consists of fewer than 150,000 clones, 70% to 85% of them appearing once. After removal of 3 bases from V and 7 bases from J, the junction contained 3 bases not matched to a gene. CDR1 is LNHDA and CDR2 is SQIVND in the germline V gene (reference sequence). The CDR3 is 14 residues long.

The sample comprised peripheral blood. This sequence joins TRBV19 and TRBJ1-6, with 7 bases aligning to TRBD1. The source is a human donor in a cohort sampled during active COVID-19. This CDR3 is CASSMTGSNSPLHF. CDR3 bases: TGTGCCAGTAGTATGACAGGGTCCAATTCACCCCTCCACTTT.